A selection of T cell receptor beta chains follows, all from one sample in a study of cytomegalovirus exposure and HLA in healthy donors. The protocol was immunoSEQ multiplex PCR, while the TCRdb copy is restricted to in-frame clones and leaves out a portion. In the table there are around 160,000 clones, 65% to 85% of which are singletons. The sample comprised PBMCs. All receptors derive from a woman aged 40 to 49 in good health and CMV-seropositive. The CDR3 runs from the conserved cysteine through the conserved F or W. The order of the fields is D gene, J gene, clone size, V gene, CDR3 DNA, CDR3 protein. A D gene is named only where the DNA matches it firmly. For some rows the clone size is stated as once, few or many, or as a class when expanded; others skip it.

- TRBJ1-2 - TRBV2 TGTGCCAGCAGTGAAATGGATCAGGGGCGGAACTATGGCTACACCTTC CASSEMDQGRNYGYTF
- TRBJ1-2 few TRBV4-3 TGCGCCAGCAGCCAAGAGGAGGCTAGCTATGGCTACACCTTC CASSQEEASYGYTF
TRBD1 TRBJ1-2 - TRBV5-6 TGTGCCAGCAGCTTACCTTCGACAGGGGGCTATGGCTACACCTTC CASSLPSTGGYGYTF
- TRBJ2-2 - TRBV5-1 TGCGCCAGCAGCTTGGACAGAAACACCGGGGAGCTGTTTTTT CASSLDRNTGELFF
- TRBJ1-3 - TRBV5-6 TGTGCCAGCAGCTTATTCGGTCCCTCTGGAAACACCATATATTTT CASSLFGPSGNTIYF
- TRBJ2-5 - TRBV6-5 TGTGCCAGCAGTTACTCTCAGGGAGAGACCCAGTACTTC CASSYSQGETQYF
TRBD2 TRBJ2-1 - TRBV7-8 TGTGCCAGCAGCTCACTAGCGGCATTATCCTACAATGAGCAGTTCTTC CASSSLAALSYNEQFF
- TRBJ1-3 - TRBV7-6 TGTGCCAGCAGCCTCCAGGGGTCTGGAAACACCATATATTTT CASSLQGSGNTIYF
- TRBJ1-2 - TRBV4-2 TGTGCCAGCAGCCCAGAACCGTTTCGACTAATGCGCTATGGCTACACCTTC CASSPEPFRLMRYGYTF
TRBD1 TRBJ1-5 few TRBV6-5 TGTGCCAGCAGCGAGGGACAGGGGGTGCAGCCCCAGCATTTT CASSEGQGVQPQHF
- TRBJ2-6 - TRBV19 TGTGCCAGCACGAAGGGGAAATCTATAAGCTCTGGGGCCAACGTCCTGACTTTC CASTKGKSISSGANVLTF
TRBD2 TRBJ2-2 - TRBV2 TGTGCCAGCAGTGCTAGCGGGGGGGGCACCGGGGAGCTGTTTTTT CASSASGGGTGELFF
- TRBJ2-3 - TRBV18 TGTGCCAGCTCACCACCAGGACAACGCACAGATACGCAGTATTTT CASSPPGQRTDTQYF
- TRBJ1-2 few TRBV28 TGTGCCAGCAGTTCGGACAGTAACTATGGCTACACCTTC CASSSDSNYGYTF
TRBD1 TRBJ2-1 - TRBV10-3 TGTGCCATCAGTGAGAGTCAGGGGGTTACAACTGAGCAGTTCTTC CAISESQGVTTEQFF
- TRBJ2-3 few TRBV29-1 TGCAGCGTTTGGGTCCCGGGAGAGGCAGATACGCAGTATTTT CSVWVPGEADTQYF
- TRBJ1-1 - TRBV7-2 TGTGCCAGCACCCGGGGGGCCGACACTGAAGCTTTCTTT CASTRGADTEAFF
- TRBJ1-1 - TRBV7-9 TGTGCCAGCAGCCTTAATTCAGTGAACACTGAAGCTTTCTTT CASSLNSVNTEAFF
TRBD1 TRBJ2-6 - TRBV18 TGTGCCAGCTCACCTGGACAGGGACTGAACGTCCTGACTTTC CASSPGQGLNVLTF
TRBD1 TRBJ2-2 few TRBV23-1 TGCGCCAGCAGTCTTCGGGACAGGCGCATGGAGCTGTTTTTT CASSLRDRRMELFF
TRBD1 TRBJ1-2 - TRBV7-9 TGTGCCAGCAGCTTGCCCGGGACAGACACCTATGGCTACACCTTC CASSLPGTDTYGYTF
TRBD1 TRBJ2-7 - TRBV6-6 TGTGCCAGCAGCCCCACCGGGACAGGGGGCTACGAGCAGTACTTC CASSPTGTGGYEQYF
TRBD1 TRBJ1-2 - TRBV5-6 TGTGCCAGCAGTTCCGGGACAGGGGGTTGGGGCTACACCTTC CASSSGTGGWGYTF
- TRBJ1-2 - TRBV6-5 TGTGCCAGCAGTTCCCTGAGAAGTGGCTACACCTTC CASSSLRSGYTF
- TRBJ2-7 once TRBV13 TGTGCCAGCAGCTCGGACAGCTACTCCTACGAGCAGTACTTC CASSSDSYSYEQYF
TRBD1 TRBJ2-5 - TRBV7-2 TGTGCCAGCAGCTTAGACAGGGGAGTCCAGTACTTC CASSLDRGVQYF
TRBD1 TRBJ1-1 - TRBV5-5 TGTGCCAGCAGCTTGCCAGGGGGAGTTCTTGGCACTGAAGCTTTCTTT CASSLPGGVLGTEAFF
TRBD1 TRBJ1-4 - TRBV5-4 TGTGCCAGCAGCTGGGGTCAGGGGGCCACTAATGAAAAACTGTTTTTT CASSWGQGATNEKLFF
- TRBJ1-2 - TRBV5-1 TGCGCCAGCAGCTTATATGGGACAACGGAGGGCTACACCTTC CASSLYGTTEGYTF
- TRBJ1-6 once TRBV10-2 TGCGCCAGCAGTGTAACAGTTAATTCACCCCTCCACTTT CASSVTVNSPLHF
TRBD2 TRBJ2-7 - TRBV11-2 TGTGCCAGCAGCTTAGCCGGGACTAGGAGCGAGCAGTACTTC CASSLAGTRSEQYF
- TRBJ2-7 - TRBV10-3 TGTGCCATCAGTCTACAGGTCTACTACGAGCAGTACTTC CAISLQVYYEQYF
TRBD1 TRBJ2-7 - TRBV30 TGTGCCTGGAGCGCTGACAGGGGCTACGAGCAGTACTTC CAWSADRGYEQYF